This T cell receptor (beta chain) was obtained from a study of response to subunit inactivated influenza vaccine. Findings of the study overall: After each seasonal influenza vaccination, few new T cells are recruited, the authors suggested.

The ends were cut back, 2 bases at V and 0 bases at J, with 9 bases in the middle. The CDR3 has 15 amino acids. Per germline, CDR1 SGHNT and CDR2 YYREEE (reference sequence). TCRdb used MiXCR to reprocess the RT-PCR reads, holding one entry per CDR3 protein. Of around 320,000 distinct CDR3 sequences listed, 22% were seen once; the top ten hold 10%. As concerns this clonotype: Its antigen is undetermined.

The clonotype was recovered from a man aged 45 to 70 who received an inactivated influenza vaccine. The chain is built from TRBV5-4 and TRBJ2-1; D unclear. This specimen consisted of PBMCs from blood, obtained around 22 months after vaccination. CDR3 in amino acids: CASSLNGISYNEQFF. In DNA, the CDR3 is TGTGCCAGCAGCTTAAATGGTATCTCCTACAATGAGCAGTTCTTC.